A selection of T cell receptor beta chains follows, all from one sample in a study of T cell responses to AZD1222 COVID-19 vaccine. TCRdb's table, derived via immunoSEQ multiplex PCR, lists solely in-frame clones and lacks some. The data contain around 250,000 clones, approximately 93% of them singletons. Sequences were derived from peripheral blood, sampled on day 0 of AZD1222 vaccination. The receptor source for this set is an adult in good health. Both conserved end residues are part of each CDR3. The order of the fields is D gene, V gene, J gene, clone size, CDR3 DNA, CDR3 protein. D genes are given only for firm matches. A row's size may be missing; if present it is once, few, many or a size class.

>.|TRBV7-2|TRBJ2-7|.
TGTGCCAGCAGCTTATCCCCGGGGGCTTCCTACGAGCAGTACTTC
CASSLSPGASYEQYF
>.|TRBV4-1|TRBJ1-1|.
TGCGCCAGCAGCCAAGTAGGTCGGGGCACTGAAGCTTTCTTT
CASSQVGRGTEAFF
>.|TRBV19|TRBJ2-1|.
TGTGCCAGTAGTGGAGGGTTGGGCGGAAAATCCTACAATGAGCAGTTCTTC
CASSGGLGGKSYNEQFF
>TRBD2|TRBV7-8|TRBJ2-7|once
TGTGCCAGCCTCCCTCGGGAGGGGGTCCGCGAGCAGTACTTC
CASLPREGVREQYF
>.|TRBV14|TRBJ1-2|.
TGTGCCAGCAGCCCCGACATCTATGGCTACACCTTC
CASSPDIYGYTF
>.|TRBV3-1/TRBV3-2|TRBJ2-2|.
TGTGCCAGCAGTCCCTTCCCCGGCACCGGGGAGCTGTTTTTT
CASSPFPGTGELFF
>.|TRBV6-2/TRBV6-3|TRBJ2-1|once
TGTGCCAGCAGCTTCACTACGTTGAGACAGTTCTTC
CASSFTTLRQFF
>.|TRBV19|TRBJ1-5|.
TGTGCCAGTAGTACCCTCGACGCTCAGCCCCAGCATTTT
CASSTLDAQPQHF
>.|TRBV5-4|TRBJ2-7|.
TGTGCCAGCAGCTTCTCCCAGTACGAGCAGTACTTC
CASSFSQYEQYF
>TRBD2|TRBV3-1/TRBV3-2|TRBJ2-3|.
TGTGCCAGCAGGCAGACTAGCGGGGGAGGGAGTTGGTTGGATACGCAGTATTTT
CASRQTSGGGSWLDTQYF
>TRBD1|TRBV5-5|TRBJ1-5|.
TGTGCCAGCAGCATACAGGGCAGGGGGGCGGCCCAGCATTTT
CASSIQGRGAAQHF
>.|TRBV5-1|TRBJ1-2|.
TGCGCCAGCAGCCCGGGGCGGGGAGGCGATGGCTACACCTTC
CASSPGRGGDGYTF
>TRBD2|TRBV2|TRBJ2-7|.
TGTGCCAGCAGTTCTAGCGGATTCTCCTACGAGCAGTACTTC
CASSSSGFSYEQYF
>TRBD2|TRBV11-2|TRBJ2-7|.
TGTGCCAGCAGCCCTTCCTCCACGGGGGGCTACGAGCAGTACTTC
CASSPSSTGGYEQYF
>.|TRBV6-6|TRBJ2-7|.
TGTGCCAGCAGTTTCTCAGGGAGTGGGGACGAGCAGTACTTC
CASSFSGSGDEQYF
>.|TRBV9|TRBJ1-3|.
TGTGCCAGCAGCGTACCTCGGGACGGGGGGGTGCACTCTGGAAACACCATATATTTT
CASSVPRDGGVHSGNTIYF
>TRBD1|TRBV28|TRBJ1-5|.
TGTGCCAGCAGTCCCCCCCTAGTGACAGGGGGAATTGGGTCTGATCAGCCCCAGCATTTT
CASSPPLVTGGIGSDQPQHF
>.|TRBV2|TRBJ2-7|.
TGTGCCAGCAGGTCGGTAGGGTCCTACGAGCAGTACTTC
CASRSVGSYEQYF
>TRBD1|TRBV3-1/TRBV3-2|TRBJ1-2|.
TGTGCCAGCAGTTTGGGACAGGGCCTTAACTATGGCTACACCTTC
CASSLGQGLNYGYTF
>.|TRBV3-1/TRBV3-2|TRBJ2-5|.
TGTGCCAGCAGCTCAGGGCTCGCGGCCCAGTACTTC
CASSSGLAAQYF
>.|TRBV18|TRBJ1-5|once
TGTGCCAGCTCACCCGCCGGGGTGTATAGCAATCAGCCCCAGCATTTT
CASSPAGVYSNQPQHF
>.|TRBV10-3|TRBJ2-2|.
TGTGCCATCAATCCGGGCACCGGGGAGCTGTTTTTT
CAINPGTGELFF
>.|TRBV27|TRBJ1-1|.
TGTGCCAGCACCCTAACTCCCGGGGCTACTGAAGCTTTCTTT
CASTLTPGATEAFF
>.|TRBV7-3|TRBJ2-2|.
TGTGCCAGCAGCTTACCCCTCGGGGGTCCGAACACCGGGGAGCTGTTTTTT
CASSLPLGGPNTGELFF
>.|TRBV6-1|TRBJ2-7|.
TGTGCCAGCAGTGATTCCGATAGGCGTCCTGGCGAGCAGTACTTC
CASSDSDRRPGEQYF
>TRBD1|TRBV19|TRBJ2-1|.
TGTGCCACTTCGACAGGGGGCGGGGGCACCTACAATGAGCAGTTCTTC
CATSTGGGGTYNEQFF
>.|TRBV7-8|TRBJ2-7|.
TGTGCCAGCAGCCCACAGACAGGAGCCCCCTCCTACGAGCAGTACTTC
CASSPQTGAPSYEQYF
>.|TRBV3-1/TRBV3-2|TRBJ2-3|once
TGTGCCAGCAGCAACCCTGACCGGAGTTTGGGCACAGATACGCAGTATTTT
CASSNPDRSLGTDTQYF
>TRBD2|TRBV7-3|TRBJ2-3|.
TGTGCCAGCAGCTTTGAGTATCCCGGGACTACCAATACAGATACGCAGTATTTT
CASSFEYPGTTNTDTQYF
>TRBD1|TRBV28|TRBJ2-3|.
TGTGCCAGTACTACAGGGGCCATCACAGATACGCAGTATTTT
CASTTGAITDTQYF
>.|TRBV7-9|TRBJ2-7|.
TGTGCCAGCAGCTTAGGATCCAGGGACGAGCAGTACTTC
CASSLGSRDEQYF
>TRBD2|TRBV3-1/TRBV3-2|TRBJ2-7|.
TGTGCCAGCAGCCAAACTAGCGGGAGACGCGAGCAGTACTTC
CASSQTSGRREQYF
>.|TRBV28|TRBJ2-7|.
TGTGCCAGCAGTTTATCCCCCTTCTTGGGGACATTCGCCTACGAGCAGTACTTC
CASSLSPFLGTFAYEQYF
>.|TRBV28|TRBJ1-1|.
TGTGCCAGCAGTCCCACGAAGGGCTACACTGAAGCTTTCTTT
CASSPTKGYTEAFF
>TRBD2|TRBV7-9|TRBJ2-3|.
TGTGCCAGCAGCTTAGCCTCTAGCGGGAGGGGAGATACGCAGTATTTT
CASSLASSGRGDTQYF
>.|TRBV5-4|TRBJ2-2|.
TGTGCCAGCAGCTTGGGATTAGCTAGCTCCAACACCGGGGAGCTGTTTTTT
CASSLGLASSNTGELFF
>TRBD2|TRBV7-9|TRBJ2-7|once
TGTGCCAGCAGCGGCCGGCCGCGACTAGCGGGAGGCTTGACCTACGAGCAGTACTTC
CASSGRPRLAGGLTYEQYF
>.|TRBV28|TRBJ1-5|.
TGTGCCAGCACACGGGTGCGCAGCCAGCCCCAGCATTTT
CASTRVRSQPQHF
>.|TRBV19|TRBJ2-7|.
TGTGCCAGTAGTATAAACCCGTCCGCGGGCGAGCAGTACTTC
CASSINPSAGEQYF
>.|TRBV12-3/TRBV12-4|TRBJ1-1|.
TGTGCCAGCAGTTCGGGGGCCGGCACTGAAGCTTTCTTT
CASSSGAGTEAFF
>TRBD1|TRBV5-1|TRBJ2-1|.
TGCGCCAGCAGCGGGCGACAGGGGAACGATGAGCAGTTCTTC
CASSGRQGNDEQFF
>.|TRBV30|TRBJ2-1|once
TGTGCCTGGAGTGCGTTCGACGTTGAGCAGTTCTTC
CAWSAFDVEQFF
>.|TRBV20-1|TRBJ2-5|.
TGCAGTGCTAGTATCGGGGAGACCCAGTACTTC
CSASIGETQYF
>.|TRBV7-8|TRBJ2-2|.
TGTGCCAGCAGCTTAAGGTCAGCAGGATCCATCGGGGAGCTGTTTTTT
CASSLRSAGSIGELFF
>.|TRBV23-1|TRBJ1-1|.
TGCGCCAGCGGGCTGAGTCCTGAAGCTTTCTTT
CASGLSPEAFF
>TRBD1|TRBV28|TRBJ2-7|.
TGTGCCAGCACCCCCCGGGACAGGGGGCAATACGAGCAGTACTTC
CASTPRDRGQYEQYF
>.|TRBV4-3|TRBJ2-7|.
TGCGCCAGCAGCCAAGATCTAGCGCCCTCCTACGAGCAGTACTTC
CASSQDLAPSYEQYF
>.|TRBV5-5|TRBJ2-2|.
TGTGCCAGCACCTCAGGGGTCCTCACCGGGGAGCTGTTTTTT
CASTSGVLTGELFF
>.|TRBV7-8|TRBJ2-7|.
TGTGCCAGCAGCTTATACAATGAGCAGTACTTC
CASSLYNEQYF
>.|TRBV2|TRBJ1-4|.
TGTGCCAGCACAAGACAGACGTCAAATGAAAAACTGTTTTTT
CASTRQTSNEKLFF
>.|TRBV9|TRBJ1-2|.
TGTGCCAGCAGCTTCGCCGGGGCTTATGGCTACACCTTC
CASSFAGAYGYTF
>.|TRBV10-2|TRBJ1-3|.
TGCGCCAGCAGTGCATTGGGAACTTGGGGCTCTGGAAACACCATATATTTT
CASSALGTWGSGNTIYF
>.|TRBV2|TRBJ2-7|.
TGTGCCAGCAGTCGGGACGGATACGAGCAGTACTTC
CASSRDGYEQYF
>.|TRBV7-2|TRBJ2-7|.
TGTGCCAGCAGCTTAAGGCCGGACAGATACTCCTACGAGCAGTACTTC
CASSLRPDRYSYEQYF
>.|TRBV7-9|TRBJ2-2|.
TGTGCCAGCAGCCACTTTAACGCGAACACCGGGGAGCTGTTTTTT
CASSHFNANTGELFF
>.|TRBV7-6|TRBJ1-2|.
TGTGCCAGCAGCTTAGAGCAGGGCAGGAACTATGGCTACACCTTC
CASSLEQGRNYGYTF
>TRBD1|TRBV7-2|TRBJ1-2|.
TGTGCCAGCACCCCCGGGACAGGGAAAGGCTACACCTTC
CASTPGTGKGYTF
>.|TRBV19|TRBJ2-1|.
TGTGCCAGTAGTATGCCTAGTACCTACAATGAGCAGTTCTTC
CASSMPSTYNEQFF
>.|TRBV15|TRBJ1-1|.
TGTGCCACCAGCAGAACCCGGGCCACTGAAGCTTTCTTT
CATSRTRATEAFF